Sequencing of this T cell receptor (beta chain) was carried out in a study of blood T cell repertoires in COVID-19. Study-level background: The United States, Italy and Spain were the sources of the acute and convalescent COVID-19 samples. Sources were T cells, B-cell-depleted T cells, or PBMCs; the material itself was cDNA or gDNA.

The assay was immunoSEQ multiplex PCR, and TCRdb's table has in-frame clones only and misses some. Here the sample spans roughly 63,000 clones, roughly four fifths being singletons. The CDR3 length is 13 residues. Germline trimming cut 5 bases from V and 4 bases from J; bases unmatched to any gene: 5. The sequence came from a woman older than 75 with acute or convalescent COVID-19. The rearrangement uses TRBV12-3 or TRBV12-4 and TRBJ2-7; TRBD1 agrees at 7 bases. The sample was peripheral blood. CDR3 in amino acids: CASSKGQSYEQYF. For the CDR3, the DNA is TGTGCCAGCAGTAAGGGACAGAGTTACGAGCAGTACTTC.